The 23 T cell receptor beta chains below all came from one sample that was sequenced in a study of T cell repertoires in cytomegalovirus infection. For these receptors, no antigen is known. TCRdb reanalysed the reads using MiXCR and keeps one entry per CDR3 protein. The repertoire holds 700,000 to 850,000 distinct CDR3 sequences, roughly 33% seen once, with around 12% in the top ten. This specimen was cultured CD8+ T cells from PBMCs, taken from culture after CMV antigen stimulation. The origin of the receptors is a human donor in good health (CMV status not recorded). Some clones in this sample may be carry-over from other donors' samples.

The CDR3 DNA follows: TGTGCCAGCAGTTACCGACTAGCGGGGTCCTCCTACGAGCAGTACTTC. Protein: CASSYRLAGSSYEQYF. The chain recombines TRBV6-5 with TRBJ2-7; TRBD2 matches at 11 bases. The germline CDR1 and CDR2 sequences are MNHEY and SVGAGI. V lost 2 bases and J lost 0; bases outside the gene matches: 3. This CDR3 is built from 16 residues.

The rearrangement uses TRBV29-1 and TRBJ1-2; 10 nucleotides agree with TRBD1. V shed 3 bases, J shed 4 bases, and the junction held 2 bases outside the gene matches. The CDR3 is 13 residues long. The germline V gene encodes CDR1 SQVTM and CDR2 ANQGSEA. This chain's CDR3 is CSVEDRGGYGYTF. CDR3 DNA sequence: TGCAGCGTTGAGGACAGGGGGGGCTATGGCTACACCTTC.

J is TRBJ2-7 and V is TRBV20-1; 9 bases are a match to TRBD1. Trimming cost V 5 bases and J 5 bases; bases outside gene matches: 4. This CDR3 is built from 12 residues. Looked up from germline, CDR1 is DFQATT and CDR2 is SNEGSKA (reference sequence). This chain's CDR3 is CSAGDRVNEQYV. CDR3 DNA sequence: TGCAGTGCTGGGGACAGGGTGAACGAGCAGTACGTC.

In its sample, this clonotype was seen a few times. V and J are TRBV4-1 and TRBJ1-2; TRBD1 matches 10 bases. Unmatched junction bases numbered 12, after V lost 3 bases and J lost 5 bases. The CDR3 is 17 amino acids. Germline V CDR1 and CDR2: MGHRA, YSYEKL. Here the CDR3 reads CASSQDTGDRGLYGYTF. In DNA form, the CDR3 reads TGCGCCAGCAGCCAGGACACAGGAGACAGGGGGCTTTATGGCTACACCTTC.

This clonotype was found a few times. The rearrangement uses TRBV6-5 and TRBJ2-1; possibly TRBD2 for D (5 bases). Deletions cut 8 bases from V and 7 bases from J, with 21 bases between. Germline lookup yields CDR1 MNHEY and CDR2 SVGAGI. This CDR3 spans 15 amino acids. The CDR3 spells CASCPGNYGINEQFF. CDR3 DNA: TGTGCCAGCTGCCCCGGTAACTACGGGATTAATGAGCAGTTCTTC.

This clonotype was seen a few times. This sequence joins TRBV3-1 and TRBJ1-4; D remains unclear. The V end lost 0 bases, the J end lost 0 bases, and 11 bases lay between the germline ends. Per the germline V gene, CDR1 is LGHDT and CDR2 is YNNKEL (reference sequence). CDR3 size: 17 residues. CDR3 sequence reads: CASSQDSIGPTNEKLFF. The DNA for the CDR3 is TGTGCCAGCAGCCAAGATTCTATAGGACCAACTAATGAAAAACTGTTTTTT. Variable domain in full (rest from reference TRBV3-1 and TRBJ1-4): DTAVSQTPKYLVTQMGNDKSIKCEQNLGHDTMYWYKQDSKKFLKIMFSYNNKELIINETVPNRFSPKSPDKAHLNLHINSLELGDSAVYFCASSQDSIGPTNEKLFFGSGTQLSVL.

This clonotype came up a few times. The chain joins TRBV12-3 or TRBV12-4 to TRBJ2-1; weak D call: TRBD2 (6 bases). The CDR3 extends over 12 amino acids. Trimming left V 5 bases short and J 9 bases short, with 11 bases between. CDR3 in amino acids: CASSIGRFEQFF. The CDR3 nucleotides are TGTGCCAGCAGTATCGGGAGATTTGAGCAGTTCTTC.

The V and J genes are TRBV2 and TRBJ2-1; D is perhaps TRBD1 (6 bases). The germline V gene encodes CDR1 SNHLY and CDR2 FYNNEI. This CDR3 contains 15 residues. The V gene lost 6 bases and the J gene lost 8 bases, with 20 bases spanning the gap. The CDR3 sequence: CASRGQPPDPDEQFF. The CDR3, as DNA: TGTGCCAGCAGAGGACAGCCCCCTGACCCTGATGAGCAGTTCTTC.

The chain couples TRBV19 to TRBJ2-1; 12 bases fit TRBD2. Germline CDR1 LNHDA, CDR2 SQIVND (reference sequence). The CDR3 sequence is 14 residues long. V shed 3 bases, J shed 8 bases, and the junction held 2 bases outside the gene matches. CDR3 sequence: CASSMTSGGYEQFF. The CDR3 DNA reads as TGTGCCAGTAGTATGACTAGCGGGGGATATGAGCAGTTCTTC.

The chain has TRBV10-3 and TRBJ1-5, with TRBD1 identical over 8 bases. CDR3 length: 17 residues. Germline loops: CDR1 ENHRY, CDR2 SYGVKD. Losses at the gene ends were 11 bases for V and 0 bases for J; bases not matched to a gene: 15. The CDR3 DNA is TGTGCCGTAGGGGGGGCACAGGGGGGATATAGCAATCAGCCCCAGCATTTT. Protein sequence: CAVGGAQGGYSNQPQHF.

This sequence joins TRBV19 and TRBJ1-1; D call uncertain. The CDR3 length is 13 residues. CDR1 LNHDA and CDR2 SQIVND come from the germline V gene (reference sequence). V was shortened by 5 bases and J by 3 bases, with 10 bases between the two germline ends. The CDR3 nucleotides read TGTGCCAGTAGTTATGGGGTCGACACTGAAGCTTTCTTT. It translates to CASSYGVDTEAFF.

This clonotype was seen more than once but under ten times. The CDR3 loop reads CSARGPGGSQQPQHF. The DNA for the CDR3 is TGCAGTGCAAGGGGACCAGGGGGCTCTCAGCAGCCCCAGCATTTT. V is TRBV20-1 and J is TRBJ1-5; 8 bases match TRBD1. V lost 6 bases to trimming and J lost 7 bases; unmatched junction nucleotides: 14. The V gene's germline CDR1 is DFQATT and CDR2 SNEGSKA (reference sequence). The CDR3 has 15 amino acids.

The CDR3 sequence is CASSSDRGLEQYF. CDR3 nucleotide sequence: TGTGCCAGCAGCTCGGACAGGGGTTTGGAGCAGTACTTC. The chain combines TRBV7-9 with TRBJ2-7; 9 bases match TRBD1. The junction had 5 bases not matched to a gene; V was cut back by 4 bases and J by 7 bases. CDR1 is SEHNR, CDR2 FQNEAQ, per germline (reference sequence). The CDR3 is 13 residues long.

As regards this clonotype: One junction end disagrees with the germline gene, perhaps due to a read error. This CDR3 reads CSSSEDRGSGNTIYF. Written as DNA, the CDR3 is TGTTCCAGCAGTGAAGACAGGGGGTCTGGAAACACCATATATTTT. The chain recombines TRBV2 with TRBJ1-3; the match to TRBD1 covers 9 bases. The CDR3 is 15 amino acids. Germline-derived CDR1 and CDR2 are SNHLY and FYNNEI.

The J gene is TRBJ2-7, the V gene TRBV7-6; 10 nucleotides align to TRBD2. This CDR3 is 15 amino acids long. J was trimmed by 2 bases and V by 5 bases; bases with no gene match: 6. Germline lookup yields CDR1 SGHVS and CDR2 FNYEAQ. Here the CDR3 reads CASSPTLAGAYEQYF. Written as DNA, the CDR3 is TGTGCCAGCAGCCCCACCCTAGCGGGGGCCTACGAGCAGTACTTC.

V is TRBV12-5 and J is TRBJ1-2; D may be TRBD1 (5 bases). V lost 1 base, J lost 4 bases, and 10 bases lay in between. CDR1 and CDR2 from the germline V gene are LGHNT and FRNRAP. CDR3 length: 14 amino acids. CDR3 nucleotides: TGTGCTAGTGGTTTGGCGACAGCCCCCTATGGCTACACCTTC. Amino acids: CASGLATAPYGYTF. Drawing the rest from reference TRBV12-5 and TRBJ1-2, the complete variable domain is DARVTQTPRHKVTEMGQEVTMRCQPILGHNTVFWYRQTMMQGLELLAYFRNRAPLDDSGMPKDRFSAEMPDATLATLKIQPSEPRDSAVYFCASGLATAPYGYTFGSGTRLTVV.

The J gene is TRBJ2-7, the V gene TRBV4-3, with 10 nucleotides matching TRBD2. CDR3 length equals 18 residues. Trimming at V came to 2 bases and at J to 2 bases, leaving 12 bases not matched to a gene. Germline CDR1 LGHNA, CDR2 YSLEER. CDR3 coding DNA: TGCGCCAGCAGCCAATCTAGCGGGGGTTCCGAATGCCCCTACGAGCAGTACGTC. Protein: CASSQSSGGSECPYEQYV.

V gene TRBV7-6 combines with J gene TRBJ2-1, with 9 bases matching TRBD2. The CDR3 contains 12 residues. J lost 7 bases, V lost 11 bases, and 6 bases had no gene match. Germline V gene sequence: CDR1 SGHVS, CDR2 FNYEAQ. Here the CDR3 DNA reads TGTGCCCCTGGGCGGGGGGGGAATGAGCAGTTCTTC. It is translated as CAPGRGGNEQFF.

The genes are TRBV19 and TRBJ1-1; D ambiguous. The CDR3 has 13 amino acids. V was trimmed by 6 bases and J by 2 bases, leaving 10 bases between them. Germline loops: CDR1 LNHDA, CDR2 SQIVND (reference sequence). The CDR3 DNA is TGTGCCAGTAGGCCCTCGCCCAACACTGAAGCTTTCTTT. Amino acid sequence: CASRPSPNTEAFF.

CDR3: CSAKAGVLTDTQYF. The CDR3, as DNA: TGCAGTGCTAAAGCGGGGGTGCTCACAGATACGCAGTATTTT. V usage is TRBV20-1 and J usage is TRBJ2-3; 8 bases match TRBD2. CDR3 length: 14 amino acids. The ends lost 4 bases at V and 2 bases at J; junction bases unmatched: 5. Germline-derived CDR1 and CDR2 are DFQATT and SNEGSKA (reference sequence).

The V and J genes are TRBV5-4 and TRBJ2-1; TRBD2 agrees at 8 bases. The trim removed 4 bases at V and 3 bases at J, leaving 9 bases unmatched. The CDR3 spans 16 residues. Germline CDR1 SGHNT, CDR2 YYREEE (reference sequence). In nucleotides, the CDR3 is TGTGCCAGCAGCATTGACTCTAGCGGGTACTACAATGAGCAGTTCTTC. Protein: CASSIDSSGYYNEQFF.

The chain links TRBV7-9 to TRBJ2-2; the match to TRBD1 covers 7 bases. This CDR3 has 17 residues. Germline-derived CDR1 and CDR2 are SEHNR and FQNEAQ (reference sequence). The V and J ends lost 3 bases and 3 bases, in that order; junction bases with no gene match: 10. The CDR3 DNA follows: TGTGCCAGCAGCTTGCCCGGACAGGATTGGGACACCGGGGAGCTGTTTTTT. Amino acid sequence: CASSLPGQDWDTGELFF. The whole variable domain, remainder taken from reference TRBV7-9 and TRBJ2-2, is DTGVSQNPRHKITKRGQNVTFRCDPISEHNRLYWYRQTLGQGPEFLTYFQNEAQLEKSRLLSDRFSAERPKGSFSTLEIQRTEQGDSAMYLCASSLPGQDWDTGELFFGEGSRLTVL.

This clonotype was counted at least ten times. This rearrangement joins TRBV7-8 to TRBJ1-6; 9 nucleotides align to TRBD1. CDR1 is SGHVS and CDR2 is FQNEAQ in the germline V gene. The V gene end was trimmed by 1 base and the J gene end by 10 bases; junction bases not matched to a gene: 8. The length of the CDR3 is 16 residues. DNA of the CDR3: TGTGCCAGCAGCTTAGGCCCCGGACAGGGGAACTCACCCCTCCACTTT. Amino acid sequence: CASSLGPGQGNSPLHF.